The 9 T cell receptor beta chains listed next were all sequenced from one sample in a study of blood T cell repertoires in COVID-19. Generated by immunoSEQ multiplex PCR, the TCRdb table keeps only in-frame clones and is missing some. The table records 100,000 to 150,000 clones, about 80% of them present only once. Sequencing was carried out using peripheral blood. The receptors derive from a man aged 55-75 years with acute or convalescent COVID-19.

V usage is TRBV9 and J usage is TRBJ2-1, with a tentative D call TRBD1 (5 bases). CDR1 and CDR2 from the germline V gene are SGDLS and YYNGEE. CDR3 length: 13 residues. V lost 3 bases and J lost 2, with 6 bases in between. The CDR3 sequence is CASSADTYNEQFF. DNA for the CDR3: TGTGCCAGCAGCGCGGACACCTACAATGAGCAGTTCTTC.

V is TRBV15 and J is TRBJ1-4; D remains unclear. Germline assignment: CDR1 LNHNV and CDR2 YYDKDF (reference sequence). This CDR3 comprises 15 residues. Between the trimmed V and J ends, which lost 0 bases and 6 bases, there was a span of 11 bases. The CDR3 nucleotides are TGTGCCACCAGCAGAGATAGAGGGTGGGATGAAAAACTGTTTTTT. Amino acids: CATSRDRGWDEKLFF.

Written as DNA, the CDR3 is TGTGCCAGCTCACTTCGGAGACAGGGGTACAATGAGCAGTTCTTC. Protein: CASSLRRQGYNEQFF. V and J are TRBV18 and TRBJ2-1; 8 nucleotides agree with TRBD1. V lost 4 bases, J lost 4 bases, and 6 bases stayed unmatched. The germline V gene has CDR1 KGHSH and CDR2 LQKENI. The CDR3 has 15 amino acids.

The J gene is TRBJ1-2, the V gene TRBV15; TRBD1 aligns across 11 bases. CDR1 and CDR2 from the germline V gene are LNHNV and YYDKDF (reference sequence). The J segment lost 6 bases and the V segment lost 5 bases, leaving 5 bases of the junction unmatched. There are 14 residues in the CDR3. The CDR3 bases are TGTGCCACCAGCGGAAGGACAGGGGGCCATGGCTACACCTTC. It yields the protein CATSGRTGGHGYTF.

The J gene is TRBJ1-3, the V gene TRBV9; D is possibly TRBD1 (5 bases). The CDR3 spans 18 residues. The ends were cut back, 0 bases at V and 0 bases at J, with 16 bases in the middle. The germline V gene has CDR1 SGDLS and CDR2 YYNGEE. This CDR3 reads CASSVGVGARVSGNTIYF. The DNA for the CDR3 is TGTGCCAGCAGCGTAGGTGTAGGGGCAAGGGTCTCTGGAAACACCATATATTTT.

This clone was detected a few times. The chain is built from TRBV2 and TRBJ2-7; maybe TRBD1 (5 bases). The CDR3 covers 16 residues. The germline V and J ends were trimmed by 4 bases and 3 bases, with 19 bases remaining between them. Looked up from germline, CDR1 is SNHLY and CDR2 is FYNNEI. CDR3 nucleotide sequence: TGTGCCAGCAGTGTCAGGGATCCCACCTTGTTCTACGAGCAGTACTTC. Protein sequence: CASSVRDPTLFYEQYF.

The gene calls are TRBV28 and TRBJ1-4; TRBD1 is a possible D gene (6 bases). This CDR3 is 15 amino acids long. The V gene's germline CDR1 is MDHEN and CDR2 SYDVKM. V shed 3 bases and J shed 4 bases, with 12 bases lying between them. The CDR3 DNA reads as TGTGCCAGCAGTTTGGGGGCAGTCTTTAATGAAAAACTGTTTTTT. It translates to CASSLGAVFNEKLFF. The variable domain in full, with the rest retrieved from reference TRBV28 and TRBJ1-4, is DVKVTQSSRYLVKRTGEKVFLECVQDMDHENMFWYRQDPGLGLRLIYFSYDVKMKEKGDIPEGYSVSREKKERFSLILESASTNQTSMYLCASSLGAVFNEKLFFGSGTQLSVL.

The V gene is TRBV5-1, the J gene TRBJ1-2; 7 positions match TRBD1. J gave up 8 bases and V 0 bases, and 7 bases lay outside the gene matches. This CDR3 is 14 amino acids long. Per germline, CDR1 SGHRS and CDR2 YFSETQ. The CDR3: CASSLDPGGSGYTF. The DNA for the CDR3 is TGCGCCAGCAGCTTGGATCCAGGGGGTTCCGGCTACACCTTC.

The chain has TRBV28 and TRBJ1-3, with D perhaps matching TRBD1 (6 bases). The CDR3 is 16 residues long. The V end was cut by 6 bases, the J end by 0 bases, with 15 bases between. Per germline, CDR1 MDHEN and CDR2 SYDVKM. CDR3 sequence: CASSYPGASSGNTIYF. The CDR3, as DNA: TGTGCCAGCAGCTACCCAGGGGCGAGCTCTGGAAACACCATATATTTT.